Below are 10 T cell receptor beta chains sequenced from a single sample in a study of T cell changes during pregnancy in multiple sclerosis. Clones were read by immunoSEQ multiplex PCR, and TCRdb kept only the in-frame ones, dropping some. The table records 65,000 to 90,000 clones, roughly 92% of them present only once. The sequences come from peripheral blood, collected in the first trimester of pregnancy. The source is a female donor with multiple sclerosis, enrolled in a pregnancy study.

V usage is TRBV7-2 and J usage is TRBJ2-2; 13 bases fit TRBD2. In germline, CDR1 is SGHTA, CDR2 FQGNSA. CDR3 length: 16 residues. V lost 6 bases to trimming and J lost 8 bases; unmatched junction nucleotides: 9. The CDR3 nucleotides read TGTGCCAGCAGGAAATTCGGGACTAGCGGGGAAGGGGAGCTGTTTTTT. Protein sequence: CASRKFGTSGEGELFF.

The CDR3 bases are TGTGCCAGCAGTTTAAGATCCGATGACAGGGGTAGAACTGAAGCTTTCTTT. It is translated as CASSLRSDDRGRTEAFF. The chain joins TRBV28 to TRBJ1-1, with TRBD1 identical over 8 bases. This CDR3 spans 17 amino acids. The V gene end was trimmed by 2 bases and the J gene end by 5 bases; junction bases not matched to a gene: 13. Per the germline V gene, CDR1 is MDHEN and CDR2 is SYDVKM.

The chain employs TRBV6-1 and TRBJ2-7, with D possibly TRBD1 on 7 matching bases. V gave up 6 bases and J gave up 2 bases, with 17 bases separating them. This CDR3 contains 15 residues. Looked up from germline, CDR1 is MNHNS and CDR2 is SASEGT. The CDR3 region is CASSPRGTATYEQYF. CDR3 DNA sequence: TGTGCCAGCAGCCCCCGGGGGACAGCTACCTACGAGCAGTACTTC.

This CDR3 is CASSLGQVAGKLFF. CDR3 bases: TGTGCCAGCAGTTTAGGGCAAGTGGCTGGAAAACTGTTTTTT. The chain joins TRBV27 to TRBJ1-4; D remains ambiguous. CDR1 is MNHEY and CDR2 is SMNVEV in the germline V gene (reference sequence). The CDR3 spans 14 residues. V lost 2 bases and J 10 bases, leaving 14 bases between the germline ends. Supplemented by reference TRBV27 and TRBJ1-4, the full variable domain reads EAQVTQNPRYLITVTGKKLTVTCSQNMNHEYMSWYRQDPGLGLRQIYYSMNVEVTDKGDVPEGYKVSRKEKRNFPLILESPSPNQTSLYFCASSLGQVAGKLFFGSGTQLSVL.

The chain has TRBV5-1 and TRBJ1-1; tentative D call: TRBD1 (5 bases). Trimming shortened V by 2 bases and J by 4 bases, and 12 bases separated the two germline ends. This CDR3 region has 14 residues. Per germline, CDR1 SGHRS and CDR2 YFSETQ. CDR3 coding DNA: TGCGCCAGCAGCTTCTGGACCCAGGGCACTGAAGCTTTCTTT. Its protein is CASSFWTQGTEAFF.

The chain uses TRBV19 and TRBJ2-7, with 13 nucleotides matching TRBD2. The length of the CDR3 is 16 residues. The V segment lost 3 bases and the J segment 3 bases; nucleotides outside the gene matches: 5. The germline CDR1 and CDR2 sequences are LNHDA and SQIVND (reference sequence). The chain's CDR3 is CASSIRTSGSIYEQYF. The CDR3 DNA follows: TGTGCCAGTAGTATTCGGACTAGCGGGAGCATCTACGAGCAGTACTTC.

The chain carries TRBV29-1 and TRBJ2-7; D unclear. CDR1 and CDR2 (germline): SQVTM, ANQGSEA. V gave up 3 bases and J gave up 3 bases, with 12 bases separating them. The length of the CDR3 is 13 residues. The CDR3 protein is CSVEHERSYEQYF. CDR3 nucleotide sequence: TGCAGCGTTGAGCACGAAAGGAGCTACGAGCAGTACTTC.

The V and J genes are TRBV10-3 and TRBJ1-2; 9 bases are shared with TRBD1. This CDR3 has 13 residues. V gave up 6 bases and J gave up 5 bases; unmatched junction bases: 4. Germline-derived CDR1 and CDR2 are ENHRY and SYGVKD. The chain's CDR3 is CAISPGQGYGYTF. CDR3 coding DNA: TGTGCCATCAGCCCGGGACAGGGATATGGCTACACCTTC.

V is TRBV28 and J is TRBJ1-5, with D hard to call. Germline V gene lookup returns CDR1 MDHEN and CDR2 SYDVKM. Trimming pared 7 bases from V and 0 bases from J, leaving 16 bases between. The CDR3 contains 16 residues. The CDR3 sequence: CASTFLSVYSNQPQHF. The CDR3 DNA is TGTGCCAGCACTTTCCTTTCGGTCTATAGCAATCAGCCCCAGCATTTT.

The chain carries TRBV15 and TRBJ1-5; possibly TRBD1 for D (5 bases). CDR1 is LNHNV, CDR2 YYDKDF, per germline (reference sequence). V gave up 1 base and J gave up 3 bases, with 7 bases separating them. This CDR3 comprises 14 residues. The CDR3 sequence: CATSRGTTNQPQHF. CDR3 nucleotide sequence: TGTGCCACCAGCAGAGGGACAACCAATCAGCCCCAGCATTTT.